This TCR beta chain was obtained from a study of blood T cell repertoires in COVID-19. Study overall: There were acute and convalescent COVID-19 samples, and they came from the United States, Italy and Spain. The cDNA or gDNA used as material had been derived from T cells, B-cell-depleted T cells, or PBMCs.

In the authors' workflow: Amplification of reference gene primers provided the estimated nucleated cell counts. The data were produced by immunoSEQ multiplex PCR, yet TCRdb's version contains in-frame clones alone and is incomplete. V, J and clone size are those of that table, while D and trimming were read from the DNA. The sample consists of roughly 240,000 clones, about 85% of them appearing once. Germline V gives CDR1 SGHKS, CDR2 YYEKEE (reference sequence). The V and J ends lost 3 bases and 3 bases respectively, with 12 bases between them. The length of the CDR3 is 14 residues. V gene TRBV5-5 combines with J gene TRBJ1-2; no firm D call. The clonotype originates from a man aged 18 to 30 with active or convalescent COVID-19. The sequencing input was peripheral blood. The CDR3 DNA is TGTGCCAGCAGCTGGACTCCGGCGGACTATGGCTACACCTTC. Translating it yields CASSWTPADYGYTF.